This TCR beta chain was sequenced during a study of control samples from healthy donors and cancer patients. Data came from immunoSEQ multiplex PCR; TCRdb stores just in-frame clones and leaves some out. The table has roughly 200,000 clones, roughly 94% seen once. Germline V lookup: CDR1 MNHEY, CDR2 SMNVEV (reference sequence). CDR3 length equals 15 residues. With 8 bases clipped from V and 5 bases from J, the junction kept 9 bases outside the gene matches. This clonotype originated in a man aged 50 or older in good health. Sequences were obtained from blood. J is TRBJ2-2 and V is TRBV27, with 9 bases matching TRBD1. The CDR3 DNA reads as TGTGCCAGCCTGGGAGGGACAGGGAGGACCGGGGAGCTGTTTTTT. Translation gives CASLGGTGRTGELFF.